A selection of T cell receptor beta chains follows, all from one sample in a study of T cell repertoires in urothelial bladder cancer. TCRdb's copy holds only in-frame clones and misses some; the assay was immunoSEQ multiplex PCR. In the table there are about 2,500 clones, around 68% of which are singletons. Sample: bladder tissue. Receptors originate from a human donor with a benign inflammatory bladder lesion. The CDR3 runs from the conserved cysteine through the conserved F or W. A D gene is named only where the DNA matches it firmly.

v_call	d_call	j_call	cdr3_aa	cdr3_nt
TRBV5-1	.	TRBJ1-5	CASSLEGGRTQHF	TGCGCCAGCAGCTTGGAGGGGGGGCGCACCCAGCATTTT
TRBV5-1	.	TRBJ2-1	CASSLVGGNNEQFF	TGCGCCAGCAGCTTGGTTGGCGGGAACAATGAGCAGTTCTTC
TRBV27	TRBD1	TRBJ1-6	CASSPQGADSPLHF	TGTGCCAGCAGTCCACAGGGGGCTGATTCACCCCTCCACTTT